This T cell receptor (beta chain) was captured in a study of molecular identifiers for immune sequencing clone quantification. Study-wide findings and caveats: Among 930,000 or so naive cells, as was reported, spiked Jurkat TCR RNA from one cell was detectable.

This clonotype was detected ten times or more. Its antigen is not identified. The CDR3 is 14 amino acids. V was clipped by 5 bases and J by 8 bases, with 16 bases between them. CDR1 and CDR2 from the germline V gene are MGHDK and SYGVNS. Previously described methods and listed TCR primers produced bulk TCR libraries. TCRdb processed the PCR reads anew with MiXCR; each CDR3 protein has one entry. The sample holds about 35,000 distinct CDR3 sequences, under 20% seen once. CD8+CD4-CCR7+CD45RA+ cells were sorted as naive CD8 T cells. This TCR was recovered from a human donor in good health. Some libraries in this study had Jurkat cell RNA spiked in. The chain uses TRBV25-1 and TRBJ2-1; perhaps D is TRBD1 or TRBD2 (5 bases each). Material: naive CD8+ T cells from blood, with Jurkat cell RNA spiked in. Subset meaning: FACS-sorted CD8+CD4-CCR7+CD45RA+ naive T cells. This CDR3 is CASSRQGVGDEQFF. DNA for the CDR3: TGTGCCAGCAGTCGGCAGGGTGTGGGGGATGAGCAGTTCTTC.